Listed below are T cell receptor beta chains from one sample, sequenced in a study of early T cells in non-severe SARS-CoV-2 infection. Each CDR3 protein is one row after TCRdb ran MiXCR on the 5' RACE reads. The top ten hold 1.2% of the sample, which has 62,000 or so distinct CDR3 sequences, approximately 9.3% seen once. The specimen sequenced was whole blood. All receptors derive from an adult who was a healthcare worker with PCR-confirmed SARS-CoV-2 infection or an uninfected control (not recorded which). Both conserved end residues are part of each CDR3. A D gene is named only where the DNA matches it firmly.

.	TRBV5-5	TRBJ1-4	CASSPRGGLLAEKLFF
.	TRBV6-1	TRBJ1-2	CASIASGRYSYGYTF
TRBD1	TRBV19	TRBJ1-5	CASSSPPGTGRQPQHF
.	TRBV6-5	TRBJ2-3	CASSYSAVTTDTQYF
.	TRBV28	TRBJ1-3	CASSPIGTRTIYF
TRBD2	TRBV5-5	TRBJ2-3	CASSGGLGSTDTQYF
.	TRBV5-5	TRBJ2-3	CASSLMITDTQYF
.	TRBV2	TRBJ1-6	CASSERGRQNSPLHF
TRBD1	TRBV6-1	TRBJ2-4	CASSEGTGEEAKNIQYF
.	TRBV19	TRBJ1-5	CASSREGNQPQHF
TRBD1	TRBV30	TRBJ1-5	CAWATGYSNQPQHF
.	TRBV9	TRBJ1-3	CASSVAYPGIGSGNTIYF
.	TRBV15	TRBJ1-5	CATSRDTGNQPQHF
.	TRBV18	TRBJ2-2	CASSPSSGELFF
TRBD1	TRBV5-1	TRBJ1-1	CASSYETGLTEAFF
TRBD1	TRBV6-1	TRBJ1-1	CASSGGQGNTEAFF
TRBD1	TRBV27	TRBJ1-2	CASSLLGQGINQDHYGYTF
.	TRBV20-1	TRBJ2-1	CSAGWYNEQFF
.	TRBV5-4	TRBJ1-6	CASSLAAMGNSPLHF
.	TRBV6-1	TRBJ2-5	CASSAAAVRETQYF
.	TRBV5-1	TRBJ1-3	CASSLIGLSGNTIYF
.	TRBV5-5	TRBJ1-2	CASSLPSAASYGYTF
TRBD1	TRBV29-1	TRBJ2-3	CSVTGSSDTQYF
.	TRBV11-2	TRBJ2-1	CASSLGGNGEQFF
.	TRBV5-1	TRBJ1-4	CASSFLGMEEKLFF
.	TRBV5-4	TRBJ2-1	CASSLTVNEQFF
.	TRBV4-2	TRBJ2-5	CASSQDYGRETQYF
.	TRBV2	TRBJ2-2	CASSLTGELFF
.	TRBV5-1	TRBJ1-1	CASRLQGTRNTEAFF
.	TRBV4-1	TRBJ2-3	CASSQRDGTDTQYF
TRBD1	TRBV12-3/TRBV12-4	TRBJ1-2	CASNGDSQYYGYTF
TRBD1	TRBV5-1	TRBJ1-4	CASSNMDRAANEKLFF
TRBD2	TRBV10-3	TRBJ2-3	CAITSGGVTDTQYF
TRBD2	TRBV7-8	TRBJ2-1	CASSLADLGLVYDNEQFF
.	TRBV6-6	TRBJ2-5	CASSYGWGQETQYF
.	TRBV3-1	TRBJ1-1	CASSQGTVNTEAFF
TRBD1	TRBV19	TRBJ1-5	CASSIGQAYSNQPQHF